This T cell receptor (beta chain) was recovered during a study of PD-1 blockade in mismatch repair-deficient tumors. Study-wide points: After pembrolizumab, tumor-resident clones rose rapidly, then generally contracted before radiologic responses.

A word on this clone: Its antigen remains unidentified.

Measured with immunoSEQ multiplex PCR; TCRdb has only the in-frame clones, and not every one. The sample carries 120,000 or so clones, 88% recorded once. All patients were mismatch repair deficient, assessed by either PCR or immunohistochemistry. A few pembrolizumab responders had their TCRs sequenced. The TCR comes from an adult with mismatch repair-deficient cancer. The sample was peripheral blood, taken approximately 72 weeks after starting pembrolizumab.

CDR3 residues: CASSLAGEVYEQYF. CDR3 DNA sequence: TGTGCCAGCAGTTTGGCGGGGGAGGTCTACGAGCAGTACTTC. The gene calls are TRBV28 and TRBJ2-7, with 7 bases aligning to TRBD2. V was clipped by 3 bases and J by 3 bases; unmatched bases: 5. This CDR3 comprises 14 residues. Looked up from germline, CDR1 is MDHEN and CDR2 is SYDVKM.